These 8 T cell receptor beta chains were sequenced from one sample in a study of blood T cell repertoires in COVID-19. Clones were sequenced by immunoSEQ multiplex PCR, and TCRdb holds only the in-frame ones, with some missing. This table holds about 39,000 clones, approximately 86% found once. The sample taken for sequencing was peripheral blood. The source is a man between 40 and 49 years old with active COVID-19.

J is TRBJ2-7 and V is TRBV21-1; the table's D call TRBD2 went unverified against the DNA. TRBV21-1 is a pseudogene locus. CDR3 size: 15 residues. The CDR3 sequence is CASSKVLGGAHLLYF. DNA for the CDR3: TGTGCCAGCAGCAAAGTTTTGGGGGGGGCCCACCTCCTTTACTTC.

The chain links TRBV11-2 to TRBJ2-3; TRBD1 aligns across 8 bases. Germline assignment: CDR1 SGHAT and CDR2 FQNNGV. There are 16 residues in the CDR3. With 5 bases clipped from V and 2 bases from J, the junction kept 9 bases outside the gene matches. This CDR3 reads CASSGNRGIFTDTQYF. The CDR3 nucleotides are TGTGCCAGCAGCGGCAACAGGGGGATCTTCACAGATACGCAGTATTTT. Together with reference TRBV11-2 and TRBJ2-3, the CDR3 gives the full variable domain: EAGVAQSPRYKIIEKRQSVAFWCNPISGHATLYWYQQILGQGPKLLIQFQNNGVVDDSQLPKDRFSAERLKGVDSTLKIQPAKLEDSAVYLCASSGNRGIFTDTQYFGPGTRLTVL.

This clone was picked up one time. The rearrangement uses TRBV2 and TRBJ2-2, with TRBD2 as a possible D gene (5 bases). The CDR3 consists of 16 residues. The V end lost 3 bases, the J end lost 5 bases, and 16 bases lay between the germline ends. From germline, CDR1 is SNHLY and CDR2 FYNNEI. CDR3 protein: CASSDPRSGRTGELFF. The CDR3 region has the DNA TGTGCCAGCAGTGATCCCCGGAGCGGACGGACCGGGGAGCTGTTTTTT.

This clone is a singleton in its sample. The rearrangement uses TRBV19 and TRBJ1-2; TRBD1 might be the D (5 bases). This CDR3 has 13 amino acids. The germline V and J ends were trimmed by 7 bases and 3 bases, with 12 bases remaining between them. CDR1 is LNHDA and CDR2 is SQIVND in the germline V gene (reference sequence). CDR3 sequence: CASTMGDYYGYTF. The CDR3 DNA reads as TGTGCCAGTACTATGGGGGACTACTATGGCTACACCTTC.

The CDR3 region is CASSFRPGVGTEAFF. For the CDR3, the DNA is TGTGCCAGCAGCTTTAGACCGGGGGTGGGTACTGAAGCTTTCTTT. V and J are TRBV7-9 and TRBJ1-1, with D perhaps matching TRBD1 (5 bases). V was cut by 3 bases and J by 5 bases, with 16 bases left in between. The CDR3 is made up of 15 amino acids. Germline V gene sequence: CDR1 SEHNR, CDR2 FQNEAQ (reference sequence).

The V and J genes are TRBV11-2 and TRBJ2-7; 10 bases agree with TRBD2. Losses at the gene ends were 5 bases for V and 3 bases for J; bases not matched to a gene: 10. The CDR3 has 16 residues. From germline, CDR1 is SGHAT and CDR2 FQNNGV. The CDR3 nucleotides are TGTGCCAGCAGCCGGGGGCTAGCGGGAGAAGTCTACGAGCAGTACTTC. It codes for CASSRGLAGEVYEQYF.

The chain links TRBV3-1 (or the pseudogene TRBV3-2) to TRBJ2-2, with 11 positions matching TRBD2. The CDR3 spans 16 residues. The germline V gene encodes CDR1 LGHDT and CDR2 YNNKEL (reference sequence). V was clipped by 6 bases and J by 1 base; unmatched bases: 4. The CDR3 spells CASRQLAGENTGELFF. In DNA form, the CDR3 reads TGTGCCAGCAGGCAACTAGCGGGAGAGAACACCGGGGAGCTGTTTTTT.

The chain carries TRBV27 and TRBJ1-4, with D unresolved. The CDR3 has 11 residues. From germline, CDR1 is MNHEY and CDR2 SMNVEV (reference sequence). V lost 6 bases, J lost 13 bases, and 12 bases lay in between. CDR3 in amino acids: CASSPRAALFF. CDR3 sequence (DNA): TGTGCCAGCAGCCCGCGGGCGGCACTGTTTTTT.